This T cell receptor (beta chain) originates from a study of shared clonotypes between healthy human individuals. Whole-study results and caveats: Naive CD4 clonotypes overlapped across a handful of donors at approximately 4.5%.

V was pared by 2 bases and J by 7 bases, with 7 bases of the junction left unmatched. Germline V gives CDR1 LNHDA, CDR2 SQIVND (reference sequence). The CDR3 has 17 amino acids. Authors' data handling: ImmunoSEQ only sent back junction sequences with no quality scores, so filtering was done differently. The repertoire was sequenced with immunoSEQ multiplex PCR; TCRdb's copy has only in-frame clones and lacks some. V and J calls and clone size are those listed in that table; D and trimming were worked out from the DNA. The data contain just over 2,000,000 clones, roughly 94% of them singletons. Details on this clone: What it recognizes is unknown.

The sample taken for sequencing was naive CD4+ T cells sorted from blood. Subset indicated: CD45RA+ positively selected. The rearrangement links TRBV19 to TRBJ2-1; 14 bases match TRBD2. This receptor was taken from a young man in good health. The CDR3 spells CASSISLGTSGRNEQFF. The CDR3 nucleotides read TGTGCCAGTAGTATATCTTTAGGGACTAGCGGGAGAAATGAGCAGTTCTTC.